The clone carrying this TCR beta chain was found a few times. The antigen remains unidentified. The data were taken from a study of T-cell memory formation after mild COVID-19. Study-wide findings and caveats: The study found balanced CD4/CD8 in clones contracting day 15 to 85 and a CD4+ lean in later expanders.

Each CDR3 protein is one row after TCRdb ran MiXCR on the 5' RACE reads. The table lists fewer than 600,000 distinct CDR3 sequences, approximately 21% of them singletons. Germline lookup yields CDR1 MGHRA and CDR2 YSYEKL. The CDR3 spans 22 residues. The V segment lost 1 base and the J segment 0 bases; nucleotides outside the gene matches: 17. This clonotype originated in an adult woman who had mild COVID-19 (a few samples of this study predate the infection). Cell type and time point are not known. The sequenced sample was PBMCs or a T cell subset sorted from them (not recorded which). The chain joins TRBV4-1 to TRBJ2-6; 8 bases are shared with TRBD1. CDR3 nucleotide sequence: TGCGCCAGCAGCCAAGGGCATAAAAGCTTTGGACAGGGAAGCTCTGGGGCCAACGTCCTGACTTTC. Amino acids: CASSQGHKSFGQGSSGANVLTF.